This TCR beta chain came from a study of early T cells in non-severe SARS-CoV-2 infection. Attached unique molecular identifiers marked individual cDNA molecules. MiXCR, run by TCRdb on the 5' RACE reads, gives a single entry per CDR3 protein. The sample includes tens of thousands of distinct CDR3 sequences, under 10% of them seen just once. This clonotype was seen ten or more times. The sequenced sample consisted of whole blood. This sequence originates from an adult who was a healthcare worker with PCR-confirmed SARS-CoV-2 infection or an uninfected control (not recorded which).

CDR3 sequence (DNA): TGTGCCAGCAGCCAAGTTCAGGGAAGAGGCGGGACCCAGTACTTC. It is translated as CASSQVQGRGGTQYF. The V call is TRBV14, the J call TRBJ2-5, with D perhaps TRBD1 (5 bases). The CDR3 is made up of 15 amino acids. The V gene lost 1 base and the J gene lost 7 bases, with 16 bases spanning the gap. Germline V gene data show CDR1 as SGHDN and CDR2 as FVKESK.